Each of the 25 T cell receptor beta chains below was sequenced from the same sample in a study of blood T cell repertoires in COVID-19. The assay was immunoSEQ multiplex PCR, and TCRdb's table has in-frame clones only and misses some. This sample carries 360,000 or so clones, roughly nine tenths of them seen once, and the ten largest clones take around 3%. Sample: PBMCs or T cells enriched from blood (not recorded which). The receptors here all came from a woman aged 25 to 45 who had recovered from COVID-19.

The chain has TRBV7-6 and TRBJ1-6, with TRBD1 identical over 7 bases. Trimming at V came to 3 bases and at J to 6 bases, leaving 8 bases not matched to a gene. The CDR3 consists of 16 residues. CDR1 is SGHVS, CDR2 FNYEAQ, per germline. CDR3 sequence: CASSLNSGTANSPLHF. DNA of the CDR3: TGTGCCAGCAGCTTGAACTCCGGGACAGCTAATTCACCCCTCCACTTT.

V is TRBV30 and J is TRBJ2-5; the D gene is possibly TRBD1 (5 bases). The germline gives CDR1 GTSNPN, CDR2 SVGIG (reference sequence). The CDR3 extends over 15 amino acids. The V and J ends lost 4 bases and 5 bases respectively, with 20 bases between them. CDR3 amino acids: CAWKLAGSMSETQYF. As DNA, the CDR3 is TGTGCCTGGAAACTGGCAGGGTCGATGTCGGAGACCCAGTACTTC.

The genes are TRBV6-5 and TRBJ2-5; 8 positions agree with TRBD1. V lost 6 bases and J lost 5; bases outside the gene matches: 8. The CDR3 covers 14 residues. Germline V gives CDR1 MNHEY, CDR2 SVGAGI. The CDR3 spells CASSGIQGAETQYF. In nucleotides, the CDR3 is TGTGCCAGCAGCGGAATCCAGGGGGCCGAGACCCAGTACTTC.

The V call is TRBV7-2, the J call TRBJ1-2; TRBD1 matches 9 bases. The CDR3 is 13 residues long. V was pared by 5 bases and J by 6 bases, with 4 bases of the junction left unmatched. Germline loops: CDR1 SGHTA, CDR2 FQGNSA. CDR3 DNA: TGTGCCAGCAGCCCGGGACAGGGACATGGCTACACCTTC. Amino acid sequence: CASSPGQGHGYTF.

This chain uses TRBV27 with TRBJ1-1; D not resolved. The CDR3 is 17 residues long. Trimming left V 5 bases short and J 0 bases short, with 19 bases between. CDR1 is MNHEY and CDR2 is SMNVEV in the germline V gene (reference sequence). CDR3 DNA sequence: TGTGCCAGCAGTCACTACAGCGTTGGAGGGATGAACACTGAAGCTTTCTTT. Translated, it gives CASSHYSVGGMNTEAFF.

V usage is TRBV29-1 and J usage is TRBJ2-7; tentative D call: TRBD1 (6 bases). V was trimmed by 6 bases and J by 2 bases, leaving 17 bases between them. Germline values: CDR1 SQVTM, CDR2 ANQGSEA. The CDR3 runs to 14 residues. The CDR3 coding sequence is TGCAGCGTCCGACAGGCAGGGGTAACCTACGAGCAGTACTTC. This encodes CSVRQAGVTYEQYF.

The J gene is TRBJ2-1, the V gene TRBV19; TRBD1 aligns across 9 bases. The CDR3 loop spans 14 amino acids. Germline V gene data show CDR1 as LNHDA and CDR2 as SQIVND (reference sequence). Trimming removed 5 bases from V and 4 bases from J; junction bases left unmatched: 3. The CDR3 here is CASSGQGWYNEQFF. For the CDR3, the DNA is TGTGCCAGTAGTGGACAGGGGTGGTACAATGAGCAGTTCTTC.

The J gene is TRBJ1-6, the V gene TRBV6-1; TRBD1 matches at 7 bases. Trimming removed 3 bases from V and 10 bases from J; junction bases left unmatched: 6. CDR1 MNHNS and CDR2 SASEGT come from the germline V gene. This CDR3 is built from 14 residues. The CDR3 loop reads CASSDTGVVSPLHF. For the CDR3, the DNA is TGTGCCAGCAGTGACACAGGGGTCGTCTCACCCCTCCACTTT.

The rearrangement links TRBV4-2 to TRBJ2-7; 10 bases are a match to TRBD2. The V and J ends lost 0 bases and 3 bases, in that order; junction bases with no gene match: 8. The CDR3 runs to 17 residues. CDR1 is LGHNA, CDR2 YNFKEQ, per germline. The CDR3 spells CASSQEWLAGEIYEQYF. DNA for the CDR3: TGTGCCAGCAGCCAAGAGTGGCTAGCGGGAGAGATCTACGAGCAGTACTTC.

The chain joins TRBV7-8 to TRBJ2-7; D might be TRBD2 (5 bases). Per germline, CDR1 SGHVS and CDR2 FQNEAQ. V gave up 5 bases and J gave up 7 bases, with 21 bases separating them. The CDR3 contains 15 residues. Written as DNA, the CDR3 is TGTGCCAGCAGCCCCGCCTACTCGGGAAGTAGGGAGCAGTACTTC. The encoded protein is CASSPAYSGSREQYF.

The V gene is TRBV6-1, the J gene TRBJ2-7; possible D gene TRBD1, 5 bases. The CDR3 has 18 amino acids. V was pared by 4 bases and J by 6 bases, with 28 bases between. Germline CDR1 is MNHNS and CDR2 is SASEGT. The CDR3 sequence: CASSARETVLFVALEQYF. For the CDR3, the DNA is TGTGCCAGCAGTGCCAGGGAAACGGTTTTATTCGTTGCCCTCGAGCAGTACTTC.

CDR3 bases: TGCGCCAGCAGCCAAGTTTGGAGACAGGGCTCCTACGAGCAGTACTTC. Its translation is CASSQVWRQGSYEQYF. The genes are TRBV4-1 and TRBJ2-7; 7 bases agree with TRBD1. The CDR3 loop spans 16 amino acids. The J segment lost 0 bases and the V segment lost 1 base, leaving 6 bases of the junction unmatched. Per germline, CDR1 MGHRA and CDR2 YSYEKL.

The chain carries TRBV28 and TRBJ2-7, with TRBD1 as a possible D gene (5 bases). Germline loops: CDR1 MDHEN, CDR2 SYDVKM. Trimming left V 6 bases short and J 2 bases short, with 17 bases between. This CDR3 is 15 amino acids long. The CDR3: CASSIPGQGAYEQYF. CDR3 DNA: TGTGCCAGCAGCATTCCCGGACAAGGGGCCTACGAGCAGTACTTC.

The rearrangement uses TRBV7-9 and TRBJ2-7; D ambiguous. The CDR3 extends over 15 amino acids. Trimming removed 0 bases at V and 5 bases at J, with 14 bases between. Looked up from germline, CDR1 is SEHNR and CDR2 is FQNEAQ (reference sequence). CDR3 coding DNA: TGTGCCAGCAGCTTAGCGCCGGTCTCGTCAAACGAGCAGTACTTC. This codes for CASSLAPVSSNEQYF.

The chain joins TRBV29-1 to TRBJ2-7; 12 nucleotides match TRBD2. Per the germline V gene, CDR1 is SQVTM and CDR2 is ANQGSEA. There are 15 residues in the CDR3. The V and J ends lost 6 bases and 2 bases, in that order; junction bases with no gene match: 8. CDR3 region: CSVEWTSGTTYEQYF. CDR3 bases: TGCAGCGTCGAATGGACTAGCGGGACGACCTACGAGCAGTACTTC.

V gene TRBV5-1 combines with J gene TRBJ1-2, with TRBD1 identical over 11 bases. Per germline, CDR1 SGHRS and CDR2 YFSETQ. CDR3 length: 14 residues. J lost 7 bases, V lost 3 bases, and 5 bases had no gene match. The CDR3 loop reads CASSSGQGAFGYTF. CDR3 nucleotides: TGCGCCAGCAGCTCCGGACAGGGGGCTTTTGGCTACACCTTC.

This clone occurred once. V and J are TRBV29-1 and TRBJ2-7; 7 nucleotides match TRBD1. This CDR3 is 15 amino acids long. J lost 3 bases, V lost 0 bases, and 8 bases had no gene match. Germline CDR1 is SQVTM and CDR2 is ANQGSEA. DNA for the CDR3: TGCAGCGTTGAAGATGAGACAGGGTCCCTCTACGAGCAGTACTTC. Its translation is CSVEDETGSLYEQYF.

The chain has TRBV5-4 and TRBJ2-1; 13 nucleotides align to TRBD2. V gave up 4 bases and J gave up 6 bases; unmatched junction bases: 13. The V gene's germline CDR1 is SGHNT and CDR2 YYREEE (reference sequence). This CDR3 is built from 18 residues. The CDR3 sequence is CASSPAGGTSGRANEQFF. The CDR3 DNA reads TGTGCCAGCAGCCCGGCAGGGGGCACTAGCGGGAGGGCCAATGAGCAGTTCTTC.

The chain uses TRBV5-8 and TRBJ1-1; D is unclear. V lost 5 bases to trimming and J lost 0 bases, with 14 bases between them. The CDR3 runs to 15 residues. Germline CDR1 is SGHTS and CDR2 is YDEGEE. The CDR3 here is CASREEGTLNTEAFF. CDR3 nucleotide sequence: TGTGCCAGCAGGGAGGAGGGCACCTTGAACACTGAAGCTTTCTTT. Using reference TRBV5-8 and TRBJ1-1 for the parts outside the CDR3, the full variable domain is EAGVTQSPTHLIKTRGQQATLRCSPISGHTSVYWYQQALGLGLQFLLWYDEGEERNRGNFPPRFSGRQFPNYSSELNVNALELEDSALYLCASREEGTLNTEAFFGQGTRLTVV.

The chain joins TRBV5-1 to TRBJ1-2; 11 nucleotides match TRBD1. The J segment lost 3 bases and the V segment lost 1 base, leaving 8 bases of the junction unmatched. This CDR3 contains 17 residues. Per the germline V gene, CDR1 is SGHRS and CDR2 is YFSETQ. CDR3 amino acids: CASSLFGQGALDYGYTF. CDR3 bases: TGCGCCAGCAGCTTGTTCGGACAGGGGGCGTTGGACTATGGCTACACCTTC.

This clone was observed a handful of times. The V and J genes are TRBV7-9 and TRBJ2-3, with 7 bases aligning to TRBD2. With V trimmed by 3 bases and J by 3 bases, 9 bases remained unmatched. Germline loops: CDR1 SEHNR, CDR2 FQNEAQ (reference sequence). The CDR3 covers 16 residues. As DNA, the CDR3 is TGTGCCAGCAGCTTTTTCTCGGGGGGAGAGACAGATACGCAGTATTTT. Translation gives CASSFFSGGETDTQYF.

V gene TRBV7-9 combines with J gene TRBJ2-1; D not certain. Trimming pared 3 bases from V and 6 bases from J, leaving 6 bases between. The CDR3 loop spans 12 amino acids. Germline lookup yields CDR1 SEHNR and CDR2 FQNEAQ (reference sequence). The CDR3: CASSFSANEQFF. As DNA, the CDR3 is TGTGCCAGCAGCTTCAGCGCCAATGAGCAGTTCTTC.

The chain combines TRBV30 with TRBJ1-5, with D maybe TRBD1 (5 bases). There are 15 residues in the CDR3. Per the germline V gene, CDR1 is GTSNPN and CDR2 is SVGIG (reference sequence). V was pared by 2 bases and J by 6 bases, with 17 bases between. The CDR3 nucleotides are TGTGCCTGGAGTTTCGAGACAGCCGGGGGTCAGCCCCAGCATTTT. Residues: CAWSFETAGGQPQHF.

The chain employs TRBV28 and TRBJ2-3; D not resolved. In germline, CDR1 is MDHEN, CDR2 SYDVKM. The V gene lost 11 bases and the J gene lost 1 base, with 7 bases spanning the gap. The CDR3 is made up of 11 amino acids. The CDR3 DNA reads as TGTGCCGGCAAGCGCACAGATACGCAGTATTTT. Translation: CAGKRTDTQYF.

The rearrangement joins TRBV7-9 to TRBJ1-2; D may be TRBD1 (5 bases). The CDR3 contains 15 residues. Trimming pared 4 bases from V and 1 base from J, leaving 13 bases between. The V gene's germline CDR1 is SEHNR and CDR2 FQNEAQ (reference sequence). The CDR3 DNA reads as TGTGCCAGCAGCTCATCCGGGGGGGATAACTATGGCTACACCTTC. This encodes CASSSSGGDNYGYTF.